This T cell receptor beta chain was recorded in a study of shared clonotypes between healthy human individuals. The study, taken as a whole, reports: Sequencing of the sorted subsets was shown by rarefaction to be incomplete despite large depth. Across subsets, estimated richness was generally greater for naive than for memory populations.

With 2 bases clipped from V and 0 bases from J, the junction kept 6 bases outside the gene matches. CDR1 and CDR2 from the germline V gene are ENHRY and SYGVKD. This CDR3 has 16 residues. As to this clone: Its specificity is not known.

Terminally differentiated effector memory CD45RA+ cells were left out of the naive CD8 fraction, which was CD45RO-negative and positively selected for CCR7. Deep-level settings were used for running the assay. The data were produced by immunoSEQ multiplex PCR, yet TCRdb's version contains in-frame clones alone and is incomplete. The sample gives some 1,900,000 clones, over 85% of which show up once; approximately 1% is in the top ten. Sequences were obtained from naive CD8+ T cells sorted from blood. The TCR sequence derives from a man between 18 and 29 years old in good health. V gene TRBV10-3 combines with J gene TRBJ2-5, with 7 positions matching TRBD1. The CDR3 DNA reads as TGTGCCATCAGTGAGCTGGGACAGACACACCAAGAGACCCAGTACTTC. As protein: CAISELGQTHQETQYF.